The source of this T cell receptor beta chain is a study of blood T cell repertoires in COVID-19. The protocol was immunoSEQ multiplex PCR, while the TCRdb copy is restricted to in-frame clones and leaves out a portion. The sample lists under 300,000 clones; over 85% were seen once. V lost 0 bases and J lost 8, with 15 bases in between. The CDR3 has 15 residues. In germline, CDR1 is SGDLS, CDR2 YYNGEE. This chain connects TRBV9 to TRBJ2-1, with D tentatively TRBD2 (5 bases). The material sequenced was PBMCs or T cells enriched from blood (not recorded which). The source is a woman aged 55-70 years who had recovered from COVID-19. CDR3 DNA sequence: TGTGCCAGCAGCGTAGTGACGAGGCGGCGGGATGAGCAGTTCTTC. Encoded protein: CASSVVTRRRDEQFF.